This T cell receptor beta chain was identified in a study of molecular identifiers for immune sequencing clone quantification. General study points: Clones with over 20 RNA copies captured over 97% of effector molecules but under 1% of naive ones.

Sorting isolated naive CD8 T cells as CD8+CD4-CCR7+CD45RA+ events. TCRdb independently ran MiXCR on the PCR reads; one entry per CDR3 protein. The top ten hold about 1.5% of the sample, which has about 68,000 distinct CDR3 sequences, less than 20% seen once. Details on this clonotype: Its specificity is not known.

This TCR was recovered from a human donor in good health. Some libraries in this study had Jurkat cell RNA spiked in. The sequencing input was naive CD8+ T cells from blood, with Jurkat cell RNA spiked in. Subset meaning: FACS-sorted CD8+CD4-CCR7+CD45RA+ naive T cells.

CDR3 nucleotides: TGTGCCAGCAGCGAGATAGCGGGAGGTATCTACGAGCAGTACTTC. This codes for CASSEIAGGIYEQYF. The genes are TRBV7-8 and TRBJ2-7; 10 bases agree with TRBD2. Germline loops: CDR1 SGHVS, CDR2 FQNEAQ. The CDR3 contains 15 residues. V lost 5 bases and J lost 3; bases outside the gene matches: 7.